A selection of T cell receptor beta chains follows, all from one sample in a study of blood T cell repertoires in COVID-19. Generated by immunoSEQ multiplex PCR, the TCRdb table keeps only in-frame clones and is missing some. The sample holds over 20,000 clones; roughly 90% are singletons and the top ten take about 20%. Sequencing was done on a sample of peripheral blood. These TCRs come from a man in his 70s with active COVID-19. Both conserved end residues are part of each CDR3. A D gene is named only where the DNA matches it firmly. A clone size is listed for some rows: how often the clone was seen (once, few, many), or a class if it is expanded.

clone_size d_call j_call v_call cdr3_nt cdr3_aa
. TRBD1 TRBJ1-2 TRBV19 TGTGCCAGTAGTAAAGGATACGGGACAGCATCAGGCCCCAACTATGGCTACACCTTC CASSKGYGTASGPNYGYTF
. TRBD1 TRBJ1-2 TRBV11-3 TGTGCCAGCAGCACGCGGACAGGGGGTTCGATGGGTGGCTACACCTTC CASSTRTGGSMGGYTF
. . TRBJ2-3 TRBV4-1 TGCGCCAGCAGCCAAGATCGACTAGTCCGCCCAGATACGCAGTATTTT CASSQDRLVRPDTQYF
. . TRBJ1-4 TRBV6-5 TGTGCCAGCAGCCTCAGGGAGGGAGTAGGAAAACTGTTTTTT CASSLREGVGKLFF
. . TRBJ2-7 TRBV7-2 TGTGCCAGCAGCTCAACTAGGAGCATCTACGAGCAGTACTTC CASSSTRSIYEQYF
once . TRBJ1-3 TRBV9 TGTGCCAGCAGCCCTTCGCTGTTGGAGCCTGGAAACACCATATATTTT CASSPSLLEPGNTIYF
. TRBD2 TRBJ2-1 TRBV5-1 TGCGCCAGCAGGAGGTTAGCGGGAGGGGATCTCAATGAGCAGTTCTTC CASRRLAGGDLNEQFF
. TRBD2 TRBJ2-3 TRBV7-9 TGTGCCAGCAGTACTGGGACTAGCGGGGGCACAGATACGCAGTATTTT CASSTGTSGGTDTQYF
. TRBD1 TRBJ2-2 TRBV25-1 TGTGCCACAACCGAGGGGGGGGACAGGGGATTTACCGGGGAGCTGTTTTTT CATTEGGDRGFTGELFF
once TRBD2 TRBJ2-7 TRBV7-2 TGTGCCAGCAGCTTGGGACTAGCGACTTACGAGCAGTACTTC CASSLGLATYEQYF
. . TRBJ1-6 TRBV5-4 TGTGCCAGCAGCTTCGGACAGTCAAATTCACCCCTCCACTTT CASSFGQSNSPLHF
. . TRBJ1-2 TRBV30 TGTGCCTGGAGGATGGGAGCCTATGGCTACACCTTC CAWRMGAYGYTF
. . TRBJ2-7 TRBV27 TGTGCCAGCAGTTTAGGCAGGGTAAACGAGCAGTACTTC CASSLGRVNEQYF
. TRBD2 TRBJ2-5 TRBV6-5 TGTGCCAGCGAGACTAGCGGGGGGAAAGAGACCCAGTACTTC CASETSGGKETQYF
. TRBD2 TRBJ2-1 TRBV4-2 TGTGCCAGCAGCCAAGATAAGTGTCTAGCGGGAGAACACAATGAGCAGTTCTTC CASSQDKCLAGEHNEQFF
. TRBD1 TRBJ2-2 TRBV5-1 TGCGCCAGCAGCTTGGACTCCAGACAGGGCAGTATCACCGGGGAGCTGTTTTTT CASSLDSRQGSITGELFF
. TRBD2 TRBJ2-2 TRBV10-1 TGCGCCAGCAGCCGAGGGCTAGCGGGTTCTAGCGGGGAGCTGTTTTTT CASSRGLAGSSGELFF
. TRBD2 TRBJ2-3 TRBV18 TGTGCCAGCTCAGCTCTAGCGGGAGTAGGCACAGATACGCAGTATTTT CASSALAGVGTDTQYF
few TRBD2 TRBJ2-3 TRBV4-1 TGCGCCAGCAGCCAAGATCAGGCGGGGGGGCGGGATACGCAGTATTTT CASSQDQAGGRDTQYF
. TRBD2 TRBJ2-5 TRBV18 TGTGCCAGCAGCGGGAGTGTACAAGAGACCCAGTACTTC CASSGSVQETQYF
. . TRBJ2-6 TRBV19 TGTGCCAGTAGTAAGACTGAGAGATTTTCCTCTGGGGCCAACGTCCTGACTTTC CASSKTERFSSGANVLTF
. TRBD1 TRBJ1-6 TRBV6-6 TGTGCCAGCAGTGTTGGGACAGGCCCTGGGGCCCTCCACTTT CASSVGTGPGALHF
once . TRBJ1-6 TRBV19 TGTGCCAGTACCCACTTCGGGGGGCTTTCACCCCTCCACTTT CASTHFGGLSPLHF
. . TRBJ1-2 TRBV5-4 TGTGCCAGCAGCTTGTGGGTTGCAGGGATCGAGTATGGCTACACCTTC CASSLWVAGIEYGYTF
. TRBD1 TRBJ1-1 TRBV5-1 TGCGCCAGCAGCTCCAGACAGGGGGCAAGGGTGAACACTGAAGCTTTCTTT CASSSRQGARVNTEAFF
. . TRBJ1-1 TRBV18 TGTGCCAGCTCACTGGACATGAACACTGAAGCTTTCTTT CASSLDMNTEAFF
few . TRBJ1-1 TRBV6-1 TGTGCCAGCAGTGAAGGGACAGCTAACACTGAAGCTTTCTTT CASSEGTANTEAFF
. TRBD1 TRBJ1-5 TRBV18 TGTGCCAGCTCCGGGACAGGGGGCGCATCAGGCAATCAGCCCCAGCATTTT CASSGTGGASGNQPQHF
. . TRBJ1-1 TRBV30 TGTGCCTGGAGGACTCTCCCTCAGAACACTGAAGCTTTCTTT CAWRTLPQNTEAFF
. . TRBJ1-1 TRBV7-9 TGTGCCAGCAGCTTAGCGCAAGGGGGTAGGGTTGAAGCTTTCTTT CASSLAQGGRVEAFF